The TCR beta chain under discussion was sequenced for a study of T cell changes during pregnancy in multiple sclerosis. This clone occurred a few times. Other DNA sequences in the same sample also yield this CDR3. The method was immunoSEQ multiplex PCR; TCRdb's version includes in-frame clones alone and lacks a portion of them. The table lists roughly 100,000 clones, 80% to 95% of them singletons. CDR3 length: 15 residues. The V end was cut by 4 bases, the J end by 4 bases, with 15 bases between. Germline values: CDR1 SGHTS, CDR2 YDEGEE. This sequence was found in a female donor with multiple sclerosis, enrolled in a pregnancy study. This chain uses TRBV5-8 with TRBJ1-5, with unresolved D. The source was peripheral blood, collected after pregnancy. The CDR3 DNA sequence: TGTGCCAGCAGCCCCGGCAGGTCCCCTAATCAGCCCCAGCATTTT. Its translation is CASSPGRSPNQPQHF.